One and the same sample provided the 25 T cell receptor beta chains below, sequenced in a study of shared clonotypes between healthy human individuals. Data came from immunoSEQ multiplex PCR; TCRdb stores just in-frame clones and leaves some out. This table has 2 million to 2.5 million clones, 85% to 95% appearing once. The material sequenced was naive CD4+ T cells from PBMCs. Subset reported: CD45RA+ positively selected. The receptors stem from a man younger than 30 in good health. Some clones in this sample may be carry-over from other donors' samples.

The chain combines TRBV12-5 with TRBJ1-1; TRBD1 is a possible D gene (6 bases). V was trimmed by 2 bases and J by 7 bases, leaving 11 bases between them. There are 13 residues in the CDR3. CDR1 is LGHNT, CDR2 FRNRAP, per germline. CDR3 residues: CASGLSGGGEAFF. The CDR3 DNA reads TGTGCTAGTGGTTTGTCGGGAGGGGGTGAAGCTTTCTTT. Drawing the rest from reference TRBV12-5 and TRBJ1-1, the complete variable domain is DARVTQTPRHKVTEMGQEVTMRCQPILGHNTVFWYRQTMMQGLELLAYFRNRAPLDDSGMPKDRFSAEMPDATLATLKIQPSEPRDSAVYFCASGLSGGGEAFFGQGTRLTVV.

The chain links TRBV6-6 to TRBJ2-3; D not certain. Germline CDR1 reads MNHNY; CDR2 reads SVGAGI (reference sequence). The CDR3 length is 14 residues. V was pared by 0 bases and J by 0 bases, with 4 bases between. DNA for the CDR3: TGTGCCAGCAGTTACTCGAGCAGCACAGATACGCAGTATTTT. Amino acids: CASSYSSSTDTQYF.

The rearrangement joins TRBV28 to TRBJ2-5; a weak D match, TRBD2 (6 bases). This CDR3 has 15 amino acids. The V and J ends lost 3 bases and 5 bases respectively, with 16 bases between them. CDR1 is MDHEN, CDR2 SYDVKM, per germline. The CDR3 sequence is CASSLARPGVETQYF. CDR3 nucleotide sequence: TGTGCCAGCAGTTTGGCGCGTCCGGGGGTGGAGACCCAGTACTTC.

The rearrangement links TRBV6-6 to TRBJ1-4; possible D gene TRBD1, 5 bases. From germline, CDR1 is MNHNY and CDR2 SVGAGI (reference sequence). The CDR3 has 14 residues. The ends were cut back, 6 bases at V and 7 bases at J, with 15 bases in the middle. The CDR3 reads CASRSTDSPEKLFF. The DNA for the CDR3 is TGTGCCAGCAGGTCGACAGACTCTCCTGAAAAACTGTTTTTT.

The chain couples TRBV27 to TRBJ1-1; D gene unclear. Between the trimmed V and J ends, which lost 5 bases and 5 bases, there was a span of 12 bases. Germline loops: CDR1 MNHEY, CDR2 SMNVEV (reference sequence). CDR3 size: 13 residues. Here the CDR3 reads CASSPTWGTEAFF. CDR3 DNA sequence: TGTGCCAGCAGTCCAACCTGGGGAACTGAAGCTTTCTTT.

This chain connects TRBV19 to TRBJ2-7; D is unresolved. Germline V gene lookup returns CDR1 LNHDA and CDR2 SQIVND (reference sequence). The CDR3 has 14 residues. V lost 1 base, J lost 0 bases, and 7 bases lay in between. The CDR3 nucleotides are TGTGCCAGTAGTATAGGGGTGTACTCCTACGAGCAGTACTTC. Translated: CASSIGVYSYEQYF. Combining the CDR3 with reference TRBV19 and TRBJ2-7 gives the whole variable domain DGGITQSPKYLFRKEGQNVTLSCEQNLNHDAMYWYRQDPGQGLRLIYYSQIVNDFQKGDIAEGYSVSREKKESFPLTVTSAQKNPTAFYLCASSIGVYSYEQYFGPGTRLTVT.

This chain joins TRBV10-3 and TRBJ2-2; 11 bases match TRBD2. CDR1 and CDR2 (germline): ENHRY, SYGVKD. This CDR3 has 15 amino acids. Germline trimming cut 4 bases from V and 2 bases from J; bases unmatched to any gene: 0. CDR3 sequence reads: CAISGLAGNTGELFF. The DNA for the CDR3 is TGTGCCATCAGTGGACTAGCGGGAAACACCGGGGAGCTGTTTTTT.

V gene TRBV5-1 combines with J gene TRBJ1-5, with TRBD1 as a possible D gene (6 bases). The V and J ends lost 3 bases and 5 bases respectively, with 12 bases between them. Germline CDR1 SGHRS, CDR2 YFSETQ. The CDR3 covers 14 residues. The CDR3 sequence: CASSYAPGDQPQHF. The CDR3 DNA reads TGCGCCAGCAGCTATGCGCCAGGGGATCAGCCCCAGCATTTT.

This clone was seen a single time. The sample holds other DNA sequences that translate to the same CDR3. This rearrangement joins TRBV20-1 to TRBJ2-1, with 7 bases aligning to TRBD2. Germline V lookup: CDR1 DFQATT, CDR2 SNEGSKA (reference sequence). The CDR3 has 11 amino acids. Trimming removed 6 bases from V and 7 bases from J; junction bases left unmatched: 3. CDR3 loop: CSARTRNEQFF. Written as DNA, the CDR3 is TGCAGTGCCCGGACTAGAAATGAGCAGTTCTTC.

As regards this clone: The sample carries other DNA sequences with the same CDR3. The J gene is TRBJ1-5, the V gene TRBV28; TRBD1 agrees at 9 bases. Germline V gene data show CDR1 as MDHEN and CDR2 as SYDVKM. The CDR3 length is 15 residues. V was clipped by 5 bases and J by 7 bases; unmatched bases: 9. The CDR3 region has the DNA TGTGCCAGCAGTCCGCCGGGACAGGGACGACAGCCCCAGCATTTT. Protein product: CASSPPGQGRQPQHF.

V usage is TRBV9 and J usage is TRBJ1-6; D might be TRBD1 (6 bases). This CDR3 is built from 16 residues. V was trimmed by 4 bases and J by 2 bases, leaving 13 bases between them. Germline V gene sequence: CDR1 SGDLS, CDR2 YYNGEE. The CDR3 DNA follows: TGTGCCAGCAGCTCAAACAGGGATACCTATAATTCACCCCTCCACTTT. This sequence encodes CASSSNRDTYNSPLHF.

The chain carries TRBV6-7 and TRBJ2-1; 12 bases align to TRBD2. TRBV6-7 is marked as an open reading frame, function uncertain. Trimming took 8 bases from V and 5 from J; bases not matched to a gene: 16. CDR3 length equals 18 residues. The chain's CDR3 is CASYLTSGREGTHNEQFF. The CDR3 region has the DNA TGTGCCAGCTATCTGACTAGCGGGAGAGAGGGGACCCACAATGAGCAGTTCTTC.

This clone came up a few times. At the DNA level, this CDR3 is encoded by other sequences in the same sample as well. The rearrangement joins TRBV6-4 to TRBJ1-1; D is perhaps TRBD1 (5 bases). Germline loops: CDR1 MRHNA, CDR2 SNTAGT. The CDR3 is made up of 13 amino acids. V lost 2 bases, J lost 5 bases, and 9 bases lay in between. The CDR3 reads CASSDREGTEAFF. The CDR3 region has the DNA TGTGCCAGCAGTGACAGGGAGGGGACTGAAGCTTTCTTT.

The CDR3, as DNA: TGTGCCAGCAGTGCGGGATTTCCGGGGTCCACTGAAGCTTTCTTT. Residues: CASSAGFPGSTEAFF. The chain is built from TRBV2 and TRBJ1-1, with unresolved D. This CDR3 is built from 15 residues. Trimming pared 4 bases from V and 4 bases from J, leaving 16 bases between. The germline V gene encodes CDR1 SNHLY and CDR2 FYNNEI.

The V gene is TRBV7-3, the J gene TRBJ2-1; TRBD2 matches at 14 bases. In germline, CDR1 is SGHTA, CDR2 FQGTGA. V lost 0 bases to trimming and J lost 7 bases; unmatched junction nucleotides: 2. There are 16 residues in the CDR3. This chain's CDR3 is CASSLTRTSGGNEQFF. The DNA of the CDR3 is TGTGCCAGCAGCTTAACAAGGACTAGCGGGGGGAATGAGCAGTTCTTC.

This chain connects TRBV7-2 to TRBJ2-7; 10 bases agree with TRBD1. Germline CDR1 reads SGHTA; CDR2 reads FQGNSA. The CDR3 has 15 amino acids. The ends lost 2 bases at V and 6 bases at J; junction bases unmatched: 7. The CDR3, as DNA: TGTGCCAGCAGCTTAATTCGGGACAGGGGTCGCGAGCAGTACTTC. Protein: CASSLIRDRGREQYF. The full variable domain, with the rest looked up from reference TRBV7-2 and TRBJ2-7, is GAGVSQSPSNKVTEKGKDVELRCDPISGHTALYWYRQSLGQGLEFLIYFQGNSAPDKSGLPSDRFSAERTGGSVSTLTIQRTQQEDSAVYLCASSLIRDRGREQYFGPGTRLTVT.

The chain recombines TRBV4-1 with TRBJ2-1; D gene unclear. The V and J ends lost 3 bases and 7 bases respectively, with 10 bases between them. CDR1 and CDR2 (germline): MGHRA, YSYEKL. The CDR3 loop spans 13 amino acids. CDR3 region: CASSHDFPNEQFF. The CDR3, as DNA: TGCGCCAGCAGCCATGATTTCCCAAATGAGCAGTTCTTC.

The chain couples TRBV28 to TRBJ1-2; D might be TRBD1 (5 bases). Between the trimmed V and J ends, which lost 2 bases and 3 bases, there was a span of 10 bases. This CDR3 has 14 residues. The germline gives CDR1 MDHEN, CDR2 SYDVKM. Written as DNA, the CDR3 is TGTGCCAGCAGTTTAGTAGGGGTTGACTATGGCTACACCTTC. Protein product: CASSLVGVDYGYTF.

The V and J genes are TRBV7-3 and TRBJ2-1; a possible D gene is TRBD2 (6 bases). Germline lookup yields CDR1 SGHTA and CDR2 FQGTGA. The CDR3 is 15 amino acids. Trimming removed 6 bases at V and 1 base at J, with 13 bases between. The chain's CDR3 is CASRNPRGSYNEQFF. The CDR3 DNA is TGTGCCAGCAGGAATCCCCGGGGGTCCTACAATGAGCAGTTCTTC.

This sequence joins TRBV6-4 and TRBJ1-2; D unresolved. The CDR3 has 14 amino acids. V was cut by 7 bases and J by 4 bases, with 16 bases left in between. The germline gives CDR1 MRHNA, CDR2 SNTAGT. This chain's CDR3 is CASIVPETLYGYTF. CDR3 DNA sequence: TGTGCCAGCATCGTCCCAGAGACACTCTATGGCTACACCTTC.

The chain recombines TRBV5-1 with TRBJ1-2; TRBD1 is a possible D gene (6 bases). CDR3 length equals 16 residues. The germline gives CDR1 SGHRS, CDR2 YFSETQ. V gave up 3 bases and J gave up 9 bases, with 24 bases separating them. CDR3 residues: CASSSWSGPGAGSYTF. DNA of the CDR3: TGCGCCAGCAGCTCATGGTCGGGACCAGGGGCTGGGAGCTACACCTTC.

V usage is TRBV18 and J usage is TRBJ1-5, with 8 positions matching TRBD1. V was clipped by 1 base and J by 3 bases; unmatched bases: 5. The CDR3 runs 16 residues. Germline CDR1 and CDR2: KGHSH and LQKENI. CDR3 residues: CASSPQGRGPNQPQHF. The DNA for the CDR3 is TGTGCCAGCTCACCACAAGGCAGGGGGCCCAATCAGCCCCAGCATTTT.

The chain links TRBV6-5 to TRBJ2-2, with D possibly matching TRBD2 (5 bases). Germline V lookup: CDR1 MNHEY, CDR2 SVGAGI. V was shortened by 5 bases and J by 1 base, with 11 bases between the two germline ends. CDR3 length: 15 amino acids. This CDR3 is CASSPLGLNTGELFF. CDR3 in DNA: TGTGCCAGCAGTCCCCTCGGACTGAACACCGGGGAGCTGTTTTTT.

V is TRBV19 and J is TRBJ2-1; D call uncertain. The CDR3 runs 15 residues. CDR1 is LNHDA, CDR2 SQIVND, per germline (reference sequence). V was trimmed by 4 bases and J by 0 bases, leaving 10 bases between them. The CDR3 DNA is TGTGCCAGTAGTAGCGGCTACAGCTCCTACAATGAGCAGTTCTTC. Protein product: CASSSGYSSYNEQFF.

V gene TRBV7-9 combines with J gene TRBJ2-4; D unclear. CDR3 size: 13 residues. Trimming took off 8 bases at V and 0 bases at J, with 8 bases between the two ends. Germline CDR1 SEHNR, CDR2 FQNEAQ (reference sequence). Here the CDR3 reads CASVRGAKNIQYF. CDR3 bases: TGTGCCAGCGTCAGAGGAGCCAAAAACATTCAGTACTTC. The full variable domain, with the rest looked up from reference TRBV7-9 and TRBJ2-4, is DTGVSQNPRHKITKRGQNVTFRCDPISEHNRLYWYRQTLGQGPEFLTYFQNEAQLEKSRLLSDRFSAERPKGSFSTLEIQRTEQGDSAMYLCASVRGAKNIQYFGAGTRLSVL.